This T cell receptor beta chain was sequenced during a study of blood T cell repertoires in COVID-19. Method: immunoSEQ multiplex PCR; TCRdb's copy keeps in-frame clones and lacks some. The profile shows 150,000 to 200,000 clones, 84% of them singletons. The TCR sequence derives from a woman of 80 years or more with acute or convalescent COVID-19. Sequencing input: peripheral blood.

The CDR3: CASSESLGQVDAFF. The CDR3 nucleotides read TGTGCCAGCAGTGAAAGTTTGGGACAGGTAGACGCTTTCTTT. The V gene is TRBV6-1, the J gene TRBJ1-1; 8 nucleotides agree with TRBD1. J was trimmed by 11 bases and V by 2 bases; bases with no gene match: 10. Germline CDR1 MNHNS, CDR2 SASEGT. This CDR3 is 14 amino acids long.